The T cell receptor beta chain described here comes from a study of T-cell memory formation after mild COVID-19. Study findings and constraints: The authors left the SARS-CoV-2 specificity of second-wave clones peaking on day 37 unconfirmed. Clones that contracted from day 15 to 85 had balanced CD4/CD8; later expanders were CD4+ biased. The study detected some responding clones in pre-infection memory, suggesting cross-reactive memory joined.

This clonotype was counted between two and nine times. The antigen is not known. The CDR3 runs 15 residues. The germline V gene encodes CDR1 SNHLY and CDR2 FYNNEI. V lost 4 bases to trimming and J lost 1 base; unmatched junction nucleotides: 2. Each CDR3 protein gets one entry after TCRdb re-called the 5' RACE reads with MiXCR. The sample yields about 340,000 distinct CDR3 sequences, under 25% seen once. The specimen sequenced was PBMCs or a T cell subset sorted from them (not recorded which). This sequence was found in an adult woman who had mild COVID-19 (a few samples of this study predate the infection). Cell type and time point are not known. The chain carries TRBV2 and TRBJ2-2, with 8 nucleotides matching TRBD2. As DNA, the CDR3 is TGTGCCAGCAGTGTAGCGGGGAGGAACACCGGGGAGCTGTTTTTT. It yields the protein CASSVAGRNTGELFF.